Listed below are T cell receptor beta chains from one sample, sequenced in a study of blood T cell repertoires in COVID-19. TCRdb's copy holds only in-frame clones and misses some; the assay was immunoSEQ multiplex PCR. This table holds around 63,000 clones, 75% to 90% found once. Sequencing was carried out using peripheral blood. Receptors originate from a woman aged 80 or older with acute or convalescent COVID-19. Both conserved end residues are part of each CDR3. Each record gives: J gene, V gene, clone size, D gene, CDR3 DNA, CDR3 protein. D genes are given only for firm matches. Clone size, where shown, is once, few, many, or a class for clones that have expanded.

j_gene: TRBJ1-1
v_gene: TRBV18
abundance: .
d_gene: .
CDR3nt: TGTGCCAGCTCACCACTATCCGCAGGCGCTGAAGCTTTCTTT
CDR3aa: CASSPLSAGAEAFF

j_gene: TRBJ1-2
v_gene: TRBV3-1/TRBV3-2
abundance: .
d_gene: .
CDR3nt: TGTGCCAGCAGCCAAACCCGCGACACGTCTGCCTACACCTTC
CDR3aa: CASSQTRDTSAYTF

j_gene: TRBJ2-7
v_gene: TRBV5-1
abundance: .
d_gene: TRBD1
CDR3nt: TGCGCCAGCAGCTTGGCGGGGACAGCCGAGCAGTACTTC
CDR3aa: CASSLAGTAEQYF

j_gene: TRBJ2-7
v_gene: TRBV7-9
abundance: .
d_gene: .
CDR3nt: TGTGCCAGCAGACTGCTATCGAGTTACGAGCAGTACTTC
CDR3aa: CASRLLSSYEQYF

j_gene: TRBJ1-5
v_gene: TRBV18
abundance: .
d_gene: .
CDR3nt: TGTGCCAGCTCTCCCTTAGGGGGGACTATCAATCAGCCCCAGCATTTT
CDR3aa: CASSPLGGTINQPQHF

j_gene: TRBJ2-5
v_gene: TRBV3-1/TRBV3-2
abundance: .
d_gene: TRBD2
CDR3nt: TGTGCCAGCAGCCCGTCGACTAGCGGGAGCCAGACCCAGTACTTC
CDR3aa: CASSPSTSGSQTQYF

j_gene: TRBJ2-1
v_gene: TRBV11-2
abundance: .
d_gene: .
CDR3nt: TGTGCCAGCAGCGTAATTACAAGGGCGGGCAGTGAGCAGTTCTTC
CDR3aa: CASSVITRAGSEQFF

j_gene: TRBJ1-4
v_gene: TRBV7-9
abundance: .
d_gene: TRBD1
CDR3nt: TGTGCCAGCAGCTCCGACAGGGTTAGGGAAAAACTGTTTTTT
CDR3aa: CASSSDRVREKLFF

j_gene: TRBJ1-2
v_gene: TRBV29-1
abundance: .
d_gene: TRBD1
CDR3nt: TGCAGCGTTGAAGACAGGGGAGACAGGGGAGGCTACACCTTC
CDR3aa: CSVEDRGDRGGYTF

j_gene: TRBJ2-7
v_gene: TRBV11-3
abundance: once
d_gene: .
CDR3nt: TGTGCCAGCAGCTTAGAATTCCGCTACGAGCAGTACTTC
CDR3aa: CASSLEFRYEQYF

j_gene: TRBJ2-5
v_gene: TRBV6-5
abundance: .
d_gene: TRBD1
CDR3nt: TGTGCCAGCAGGAAGACAGGGGGGCAGGAGACCCAGTACTTC
CDR3aa: CASRKTGGQETQYF

j_gene: TRBJ1-2
v_gene: TRBV11-1
abundance: once
d_gene: .
CDR3nt: TGTGCCAGCAGCCCGGGCAGGGTTAACTATGGCTACACCTTC
CDR3aa: CASSPGRVNYGYTF

j_gene: TRBJ1-2
v_gene: TRBV30
abundance: .
d_gene: TRBD1
CDR3nt: TGTGCCTGGAGTGGATTGGCCAGGGGGGTTCATGGCTACACCTTC
CDR3aa: CAWSGLARGVHGYTF

j_gene: TRBJ1-1
v_gene: TRBV28
abundance: .
d_gene: TRBD1
CDR3nt: TGTGCCAGCAGTCCACCGGGACAGGGGGCGTTTAAATTAGTCAACACTGAAGCTTTCTTT
CDR3aa: CASSPPGQGAFKLVNTEAFF

j_gene: TRBJ1-2
v_gene: TRBV6-5
abundance: .
d_gene: TRBD1
CDR3nt: TGTGCCAGCAGTAAAACCGGGACAGGGGTGTCTGGCTACACCTTC
CDR3aa: CASSKTGTGVSGYTF

j_gene: TRBJ1-6
v_gene: TRBV20-1
abundance: .
d_gene: TRBD1
CDR3nt: TGCAGTGCTAGTGTATTCGGGACAGCCGATAATTCACCCCTCCACTTT
CDR3aa: CSASVFGTADNSPLHF

j_gene: TRBJ1-2
v_gene: TRBV19
abundance: few
d_gene: TRBD1
CDR3nt: TGTGCCAGTAGTATCGGACAGGGGGGCGGCTACACCTTC
CDR3aa: CASSIGQGGGYTF

j_gene: TRBJ2-3
v_gene: TRBV30
abundance: .
d_gene: TRBD2
CDR3nt: TGTGCCTGGAGTGGGACTAGCGGGGGGGATACGCAGTATTTT
CDR3aa: CAWSGTSGGDTQYF

j_gene: TRBJ1-2
v_gene: TRBV10-3
abundance: once
d_gene: .
CDR3nt: TGTGCCATCACGGCAGGGCAGGGGCGAACCTTCTATGGCTACACCTTC
CDR3aa: CAITAGQGRTFYGYTF

j_gene: TRBJ2-1
v_gene: TRBV2
abundance: .
d_gene: TRBD2
CDR3nt: TGTGCCAGCCAGCGGGAGCTCGACAATGAGCAGTTCTTC
CDR3aa: CASQRELDNEQFF

j_gene: TRBJ1-3
v_gene: TRBV28
abundance: .
d_gene: .
CDR3nt: TGTGCCAGCTCAAAAAGGACAGCTGGAAACACCATATATTTT
CDR3aa: CASSKRTAGNTIYF

j_gene: TRBJ1-2
v_gene: TRBV7-9
abundance: .
d_gene: TRBD1
CDR3nt: TGTGCCAGCAGCCACGGGACAGGCCAAGGCGGCTACACCTTC
CDR3aa: CASSHGTGQGGYTF

j_gene: TRBJ1-1
v_gene: TRBV19
abundance: .
d_gene: .
CDR3nt: TGTGCCAGTAGCCCCGGAGCGGGGAACACTGAAGCTTTCTTT
CDR3aa: CASSPGAGNTEAFF

j_gene: TRBJ1-6
v_gene: TRBV6-1
abundance: once
d_gene: .
CDR3nt: TGTGCCAGCAGTGAAGAGGGGGATTGGAATTCACCCCTCCACTTT
CDR3aa: CASSEEGDWNSPLHF

j_gene: TRBJ2-4
v_gene: TRBV7-2
abundance: few
d_gene: .
CDR3nt: TGTGCCAGCAGCTTCCAAAGCAGGGTGGACAAAAACATTCAGTACTTC
CDR3aa: CASSFQSRVDKNIQYF

j_gene: TRBJ2-2
v_gene: TRBV2
abundance: .
d_gene: .
CDR3nt: TGTGCCAGCAGTGAGGGGGGAGCGAACACCGGGGAGCTGTTTTTT
CDR3aa: CASSEGGANTGELFF

j_gene: TRBJ2-3
v_gene: TRBV5-1
abundance: once
d_gene: TRBD1
CDR3nt: TGCGCCAGCAGCTCCGGACAGGTCAGACCTAGCACAGATACGCAGTATTTT
CDR3aa: CASSSGQVRPSTDTQYF

j_gene: TRBJ1-1
v_gene: TRBV7-8
abundance: .
d_gene: .
CDR3nt: TGTGCCAGCAGCTTTAAGGTTTCGGCGGGGACTGAAGCTTTCTTT
CDR3aa: CASSFKVSAGTEAFF

j_gene: TRBJ2-3
v_gene: TRBV5-4
abundance: few
d_gene: .
CDR3nt: TGTGCCAGCAGCTTCGCAGATACGCAGTATTTT
CDR3aa: CASSFADTQYF

j_gene: TRBJ1-2
v_gene: TRBV24-1
abundance: .
d_gene: TRBD1
CDR3nt: TGTGCCACCAGTGGGGGAACAGGGGGCGGAGGCTATGGCTACACCTTC
CDR3aa: CATSGGTGGGGYGYTF

j_gene: TRBJ1-1
v_gene: TRBV7-2
abundance: .
d_gene: .
CDR3nt: TGTGCCAGCAGTTCGTGGGCAGAAGCTTTCTTT
CDR3aa: CASSSWAEAFF

j_gene: TRBJ2-1
v_gene: TRBV4-1
abundance: .
d_gene: .
CDR3nt: TGCGCCAGCAGCCAGTACAGGGCGTCCTACAATGAGCAGTTCTTC
CDR3aa: CASSQYRASYNEQFF

j_gene: TRBJ1-2
v_gene: TRBV19
abundance: .
d_gene: .
CDR3nt: TGTGCCAGTAGTATAGATCTCAGAGGCAGCTACACCTTC
CDR3aa: CASSIDLRGSYTF

j_gene: TRBJ1-3
v_gene: TRBV6-6
abundance: .
d_gene: .
CDR3nt: TGTGCCAGCAGGGCACAGCCACCGGGAAACACCATATATTTT
CDR3aa: CASRAQPPGNTIYF

j_gene: TRBJ1-1
v_gene: TRBV5-1
abundance: once
d_gene: TRBD1
CDR3nt: TGCGCCAGCAGCTCCCAGGGGGTGAACACTGAAGCTTTCTTT
CDR3aa: CASSSQGVNTEAFF

j_gene: TRBJ2-7
v_gene: TRBV18
abundance: .
d_gene: TRBD2
CDR3nt: TGTGCCAGCTCACCGGGCGGGAGGGCCTCCCCGTACGAGCAGTACTTC
CDR3aa: CASSPGGRASPYEQYF